The 15 T cell receptor beta chains below were found in one sample sequenced in a study of blood T cell repertoires in COVID-19. Here immunoSEQ multiplex PCR was the method, and the copy in TCRdb shows in-frame clones only, minus some. Found here are about 24,000 clones, about 91% of them singletons; the top ten hold less than 20%. Input material: peripheral blood. Receptor source: a human donor in a cohort sampled during active COVID-19.

The CDR3 loop reads CASSPRTSGGQMGTGELFF. CDR3 DNA sequence: TGTGCCAGCAGCCCCCGGACTAGCGGGGGTCAGATGGGCACCGGGGAGCTGTTTTTT. The chain recombines TRBV6-2 or TRBV6-3 with TRBJ2-2; 13 bases align to TRBD2. This CDR3 has 19 residues. Trimming removed 6 bases from V and 4 bases from J; junction bases left unmatched: 14. Germline loops: CDR1 MNHEY, CDR2 SVGEGT.

The V call is TRBV30, the J call TRBJ1-6, with D uncertain. Trimming took off 5 bases at V and 7 bases at J, with 9 bases between the two ends. CDR3 length equals 12 residues. Germline-derived CDR1 and CDR2 are GTSNPN and SVGIG (reference sequence). The CDR3 DNA reads TGTGCCTGGGGTGGAGGGAATTCACCCCTCCACTTT. Its translation: CAWGGGNSPLHF.

This sequence joins TRBV9 and TRBJ2-6; no reliable D call. This CDR3 comprises 16 residues. Trimming took off 0 bases at V and 1 base at J, with 8 bases between the two ends. In germline, CDR1 is SGDLS, CDR2 YYNGEE. CDR3 sequence (DNA): TGTGCCAGCAGCGTAGACGTGAGGTCTGGGGCCAACGTCCTGACTTTC. Translated, it gives CASSVDVRSGANVLTF.

The chain has TRBV30 and TRBJ1-2, with 10 bases that match TRBD1. Trimming at V came to 1 base and at J to 2 bases, leaving 7 bases not matched to a gene. In germline, CDR1 is GTSNPN, CDR2 SVGIG (reference sequence). This CDR3 is built from 16 residues. The CDR3 nucleotides are TGTGCCTGGAGTGCCAAAGGACAGGGGGTAAACTATGGCTACACCTTC. Protein: CAWSAKGQGVNYGYTF. Looking up the rest from reference TRBV30 and TRBJ1-2 gives the full variable domain: SQTIHQWPATLVQPVGSPLSLECTVEGTSNPNLYWYRQAAGRGLQLLFYSVGIGQISSEVPQNLSASRPQDRQFILSSKKLLLSDSGFYLCAWSAKGQGVNYGYTFGSGTRLTVV.

CDR3 region: CASSDYRGPGNTIYF. The CDR3 DNA sequence: TGTGCCAGCAGTGATTACAGGGGGCCTGGAAACACCATATATTTT. The chain links TRBV2 to TRBJ1-3; 9 bases are shared with TRBD1. The CDR3 consists of 15 residues. V dropped 3 bases and J dropped 2; count of bases not matched to a gene: 2. CDR1 and CDR2 from the germline V gene are SNHLY and FYNNEI.

V and J are TRBV5-4 and TRBJ2-5; TRBD2 agrees at 10 bases. Germline V CDR1 and CDR2: SGHNT, YYREEE (reference sequence). The CDR3 contains 15 residues. With V trimmed by 5 bases and J by 9 bases, 13 bases remained unmatched. In nucleotides, the CDR3 is TGTGCCAGCAGGCGATGGACTAGCGGAGCCCTTGCCCAGTACTTC. This encodes CASRRWTSGALAQYF.

The rearrangement links TRBV18 to TRBJ1-5, with 11 bases matching TRBD1. With 0 bases clipped from V and 4 bases from J, the junction kept 2 bases outside the gene matches. In germline, CDR1 is KGHSH, CDR2 LQKENI. This CDR3 has 16 residues. The CDR3 loop is CASSPPGQGGNQPQHF. The CDR3 nucleotides read TGTGCCAGCTCACCACCGGGACAGGGGGGTAATCAGCCCCAGCATTTT. The full variable domain, in which reference TRBV18 and TRBJ1-5 provide the parts outside the CDR3, is NAGVMQNPRHLVRRRGQEARLRCSPMKGHSHVYWYRQLPEEGLKFMVYLQKENIIDESGMPKERFSAEFPKEGPSILRIQQVVRGDSAAYFCASSPPGQGGNQPQHFGDGTRLSIL.

This chain joins TRBV7-3 and TRBJ2-3; D unclear. V was shortened by 0 bases and J by 0 bases, with 4 bases between the two germline ends. This CDR3 contains 14 residues. Germline CDR1 is SGHTA and CDR2 is FQGTGA. The CDR3 DNA reads as TGTGCCAGCAGCTTAACCGGGAGCACAGATACGCAGTATTTT. This sequence encodes CASSLTGSTDTQYF.

The chain employs TRBV10-2 and TRBJ1-2, with D perhaps TRBD1 (6 bases). Germline V gene data show CDR1 as WSHSY and CDR2 as SAAADI. The CDR3 spans 13 residues. V shed 6 bases and J shed 6 bases, with 14 bases lying between them. CDR3 DNA: TGCGCCAGCAGCCGGACAGAAGAGAATGGCTACACCTTC. As protein: CASSRTEENGYTF.

The genes are TRBV4-3 and TRBJ2-7; perhaps TRBD1 as D (5 bases). The V and J ends lost 2 bases and 0 bases respectively, with 11 bases between them. From germline, CDR1 is LGHNA and CDR2 YSLEER. The CDR3 consists of 15 residues. In nucleotides, the CDR3 is TGCGCCAGCAGCCAAACAGGCTTTAGCTCCTACGAGCAGTACTTC. Protein: CASSQTGFSSYEQYF.

The chain joins TRBV19 to TRBJ2-7, with D tentatively TRBD1 (6 bases). In germline, CDR1 is LNHDA, CDR2 SQIVND (reference sequence). The CDR3 runs to 14 residues. V dropped 4 bases and J dropped 9 bases, with 19 bases sitting between them. The CDR3 nucleotides are TGTGCCAGTAGTAGCCGTGCGCAGGGGTCTGGGCAGTACTTC. Protein product: CASSSRAQGSGQYF.

This clone was recorded once. The rearrangement uses TRBV7-3 and TRBJ2-2; 8 bases match TRBD2. The germline V gene has CDR1 SGHTA and CDR2 FQGTGA. V was clipped by 7 bases and J by 1 base; unmatched bases: 2. The CDR3 sequence is 14 residues long. This CDR3 is CASKSGRNTGELFF. The CDR3 DNA is TGTGCCAGCAAAAGCGGGAGGAACACCGGGGAGCTGTTTTTT.

V usage is TRBV7-2 and J usage is TRBJ2-5; a possible D gene is TRBD1 (5 bases). From germline, CDR1 is SGHTA and CDR2 FQGNSA. CDR3 size: 16 residues. With 1 base removed from V and 1 base from J, the gap between germline ends came to 13 bases. This CDR3 reads CASSLEVQGGQETQYF. The CDR3 DNA sequence: TGTGCCAGCAGCTTAGAAGTCCAGGGCGGCCAAGAGACCCAGTACTTC.

The gene calls are TRBV2 and TRBJ2-5, with TRBD1 matching over 8 bases. The CDR3 has 15 residues. Trimming cost V 6 bases and J 5 bases; bases outside gene matches: 11. Germline lookup yields CDR1 SNHLY and CDR2 FYNNEI. The DNA of the CDR3 is TGTGCCAGCAGAGGGGTCAGGGGGCGCGGGGAGACCCAGTACTTC. It encodes CASRGVRGRGETQYF. The full variable domain, rest sourced from reference TRBV2 and TRBJ2-5, is EPEVTQTPSHQVTQMGQEVILRCVPISNHLYFYWYRQILGQKVEFLVSFYNNEISEKSEIFDDQFSVERPDGSNFTLKIRSTKLEDSAMYFCASRGVRGRGETQYFGPGTRLLVL.

The chain has TRBV7-9 and TRBJ2-7; possibly TRBD2 for D (6 bases). Germline-derived CDR1 and CDR2 are SEHNR and FQNEAQ (reference sequence). Trimming left V 5 bases short and J 5 bases short, with 10 bases between. The length of the CDR3 is 12 residues. In nucleotides, the CDR3 is TGTGCCAGCAGCGAGACTAGTGACGAGCAGTACTTC. It yields the protein CASSETSDEQYF.